These T cell receptor beta chains were read from a single sample in a study of cytomegalovirus exposure and HLA in healthy donors. TCRdb keeps only in-frame clones here, not all; method: immunoSEQ multiplex PCR. Among roughly 180,000 clones, roughly 9.5% were seen once, and the ten largest hold 1% to 1.5%. Input material: PBMCs. These receptors all come from a woman in her 30s in good health and CMV-seropositive. The CDR3 runs from the conserved cysteine through the conserved F or W.

J gene	V gene	CDR3 protein
TRBJ2-7	TRBV7-9	CASSRLAGGSEQYF
TRBJ2-1	TRBV5-1	CASSLAEAGVIEQFF
TRBJ2-4	TRBV30	CAWNGPSRTGGQNIQYF
TRBJ2-2	TRBV6-6	CASWRELNTGELFF
TRBJ1-1	TRBV21-1	CASRHTGDTEAFF
TRBJ2-5	TRBV7-2	CASSLEGTGGETQYF
TRBJ2-1	TRBV5-1	CASSLRLAGGNEQFF
TRBJ2-1	TRBV29-1	CSGTTRPPPNEQFF
TRBJ2-1	TRBV2	CASSQTSGSLIF
TRBJ2-1	TRBV6-4	CASRRETGDYNEQFF
TRBJ2-1	TRBV4-2	CASSEPGTSGRNEQFF
TRBJ2-7	TRBV6-1	CASGTGGLTSYEQYF
TRBJ2-5	TRBV10-3	CAIKPSGPQETQYF
TRBJ2-7	TRBV28	CASSVTIYEQYF
TRBJ2-3	TRBV9	CASSVGLSTDTQYF
TRBJ2-5	TRBV28	CASSLIPQGTLAGETQYF
TRBJ1-2	TRBV7-9	CASSPGTFYGYTF
TRBJ1-1	TRBV23-1	CASSHPRENTEAFF
TRBJ2-7	TRBV27	CASSFLRGGGSYEQYF
TRBJ2-5	TRBV5-1	CASSYGQGVGETQYF
TRBJ2-1	TRBV27	CASTLRDSKGNEQFF
TRBJ1-5	TRBV30	CAWSPQGNQPQHF
TRBJ2-3	TRBV2	CASSEWTGTDTQYF